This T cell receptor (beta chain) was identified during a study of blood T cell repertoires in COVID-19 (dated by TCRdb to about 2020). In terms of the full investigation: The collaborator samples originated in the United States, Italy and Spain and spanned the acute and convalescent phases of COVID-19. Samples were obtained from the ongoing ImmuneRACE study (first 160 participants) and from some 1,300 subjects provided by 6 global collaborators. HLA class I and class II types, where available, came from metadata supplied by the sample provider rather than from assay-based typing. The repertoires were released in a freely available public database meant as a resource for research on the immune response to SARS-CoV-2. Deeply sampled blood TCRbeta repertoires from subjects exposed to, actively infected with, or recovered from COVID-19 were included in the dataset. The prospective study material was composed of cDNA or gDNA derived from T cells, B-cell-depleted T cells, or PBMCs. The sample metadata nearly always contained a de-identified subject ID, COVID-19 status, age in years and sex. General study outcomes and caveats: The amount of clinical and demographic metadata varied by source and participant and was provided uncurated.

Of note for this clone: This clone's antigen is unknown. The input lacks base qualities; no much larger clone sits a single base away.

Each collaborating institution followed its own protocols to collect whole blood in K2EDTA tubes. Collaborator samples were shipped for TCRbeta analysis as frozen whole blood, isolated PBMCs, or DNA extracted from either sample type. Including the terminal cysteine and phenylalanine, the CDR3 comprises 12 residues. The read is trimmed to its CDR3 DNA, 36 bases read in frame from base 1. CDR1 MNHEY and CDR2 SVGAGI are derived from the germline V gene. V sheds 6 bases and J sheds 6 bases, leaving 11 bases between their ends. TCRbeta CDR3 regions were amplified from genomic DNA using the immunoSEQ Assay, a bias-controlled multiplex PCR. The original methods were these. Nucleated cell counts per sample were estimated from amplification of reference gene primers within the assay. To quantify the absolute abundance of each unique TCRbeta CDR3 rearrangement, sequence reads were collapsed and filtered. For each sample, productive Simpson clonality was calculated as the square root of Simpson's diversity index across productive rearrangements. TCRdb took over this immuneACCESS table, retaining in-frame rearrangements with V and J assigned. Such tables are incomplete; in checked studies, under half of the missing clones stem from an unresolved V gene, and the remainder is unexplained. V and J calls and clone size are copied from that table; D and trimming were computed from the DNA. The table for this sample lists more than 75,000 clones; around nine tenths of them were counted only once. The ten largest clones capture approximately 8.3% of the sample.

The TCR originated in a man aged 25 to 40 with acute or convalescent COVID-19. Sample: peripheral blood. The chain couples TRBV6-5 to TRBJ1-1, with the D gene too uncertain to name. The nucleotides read TGTGCCAGCAGATCCCAGGTTGCTGAAGCTTTCTTT. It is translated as CASRSQVAEAFF.